The 16 T cell receptor beta chains presented below share a single source sample, sequenced in a study of response to subunit inactivated influenza vaccine (dated by TCRdb to between 2017 and 2018). Library preparation employed RT-PCR. TCRdb records Illumina HiSeq 2500 as the sequencer. TCRdb ran its own pipeline on the public reads, namely fastp trimming at Q25 and MiXCR clone calling, and kept in-frame beta chains. Entries are consolidated by CDR3 protein sequence, retaining the most common genes and DNA. In all, the sample holds about half a million distinct CDR3 sequences, and 25% of those were seen once. The top ten clonotypes cover approximately 1.9% of the sample. The sample in question was CD4+ T cells sorted from PBMCs, obtained roughly 5 days after vaccination. Every receptor here comes from a man aged 45 to 65 who received an inactivated influenza vaccine. Donor details come from another sample of the same person, matched by shared clones.

This clonotype has a handful of counts. DNA for the CDR3: TGTGCCAGCAGTTACCTGACGGATGAAGCTTTCTTT. Protein: CASSYLTDEAFF. This chain uses TRBV6-6 with TRBJ1-1; D is unresolved. CDR3 size: 12 residues. In germline, CDR1 is MNHNY, CDR2 SVGAGI (reference sequence). The V and J ends lost 2 bases and 7 bases respectively, with 8 bases between them.

V and J are TRBV4-1 and TRBJ1-6; D is unclear. CDR1 is MGHRA and CDR2 is YSYEKL in the germline V gene. Trimming pared 1 base from V and 6 bases from J, leaving 4 bases between. The CDR3 has 13 amino acids. CDR3 region: CASSQVINSPLHF. CDR3 in DNA: TGCGCCAGCAGCCAAGTAATTAATTCACCCCTCCACTTT.

J is TRBJ1-1 and V is TRBV15; D is ambiguous. CDR3 length: 15 residues. Between the trimmed V and J ends, which lost 0 bases and 0 bases, there was a span of 8 bases. Germline V gene data show CDR1 as LNHNV and CDR2 as YYDKDF (reference sequence). As DNA, the CDR3 is TGTGCCACCAGCAGAGATTTGACCGTGAACACTGAAGCTTTCTTT. Its protein product is CATSRDLTVNTEAFF. Using reference TRBV15 and TRBJ1-1 for the parts outside the CDR3, the full variable domain is DAMVIQNPRYQVTQFGKPVTLSCSQTLNHNVMYWYQQKSSQAPKLLFHYYDKDFNNEADTPDNFQSRRPNTSFCFLDIRSPGLGDTAMYLCATSRDLTVNTEAFFGQGTRLTVV.

The CDR3 is CATRSNQPQHF. The CDR3 DNA reads as TGTGCCACCAGAAGCAATCAGCCCCAGCATTTT. The chain is built from TRBV24-1 and TRBJ1-5; D unresolved. With 7 bases removed from V and 1 base from J, the gap between germline ends came to 1 base. CDR1 is KGHDR and CDR2 is SFDVKD in the germline V gene. The CDR3 sequence is 11 residues long.

This clonotype was seen only a few times. The chain carries TRBV24-1 and TRBJ2-3; the D gene is possibly TRBD1 (6 bases). Germline V gene data show CDR1 as KGHDR and CDR2 as SFDVKD. The V end was cut by 5 bases, the J end by 0 bases, with 11 bases between. The CDR3 is made up of 15 amino acids. The chain's CDR3 is CATSAGQLSTDTQYF. CDR3 DNA sequence: TGTGCCACCAGTGCAGGACAGTTAAGCACAGATACGCAGTATTTT.

The gene calls are TRBV5-1 and TRBJ1-1; D not certain. Looked up from germline, CDR1 is SGHRS and CDR2 is YFSETQ. V lost 4 bases and J lost 1, with 14 bases in between. This CDR3 has 15 amino acids. CDR3 coding DNA: TGCGCCAGCAGCACCGACGGGGTAGGGAACACTGAAGCTTTCTTT. Translating gives CASSTDGVGNTEAFF.

This clonotype was counted only a few times. V gene TRBV12-3 or TRBV12-4 combines with J gene TRBJ2-1, with D tentatively TRBD2 (5 bases). The CDR3 sequence is 16 residues long. Trimming stripped 4 bases from V and 0 bases from J, with 13 bases between. DNA of the CDR3: TGTGCCAGCAGTTCGTGGCGGGCCAGCTCCTACAATGAGCAGTTCTTC. This translates into CASSSWRASSYNEQFF.

The rearrangement uses TRBV20-1 and TRBJ2-3, with TRBD2 matching 12 bases. CDR1 DFQATT and CDR2 SNEGSKA come from the germline V gene (reference sequence). V was clipped by 8 bases and J by 4 bases; unmatched bases: 7. The CDR3 consists of 14 residues. CDR3 nucleotide sequence: TGCAGTCCACTAGCGGGAGGATATCCAGATACGCAGTATTTT. Its translation is CSPLAGGYPDTQYF.

There are a few counts of this clonotype. CDR3 loop: CASSITRGTGELFF. In nucleotides, the CDR3 is TGTGCCAGCAGCATAACCCGGGGGACCGGGGAGCTGTTTTTT. The chain uses TRBV7-2 and TRBJ2-2, with D possibly being TRBD2 (6 bases). Trimming cost V 5 bases and J 5 bases, with 12 bases left between them. The CDR3 covers 14 residues. The germline gives CDR1 SGHTA, CDR2 FQGNSA.

This chain uses TRBV5-1 with TRBJ2-3; D is perhaps TRBD1 or TRBD2 (5 bases each). The CDR3 covers 16 residues. The germline gives CDR1 SGHRS, CDR2 YFSETQ. The germline V and J ends were trimmed by 2 bases and 0 bases, with 13 bases remaining between them. The CDR3: CASSLADRGSTDTQYF. The DNA of the CDR3 is TGCGCCAGCAGCTTAGCCGACAGAGGGAGCACAGATACGCAGTATTTT. Drawing the rest from reference TRBV5-1 and TRBJ2-3, the complete variable domain is KAGVTQTPRYLIKTRGQQVTLSCSPISGHRSVSWYQQTPGQGLQFLFEYFSETQRNKGNFPGRFSGRQFSNSRSEMNVSTLELGDSALYLCASSLADRGSTDTQYFGPGTRLTVL.

This clonotype was detected only a few times. The chain uses TRBV7-2 and TRBJ1-5, with 10 bases aligning to TRBD1. The J segment lost 2 bases and the V segment lost 1 base, leaving 2 bases of the junction unmatched. This CDR3 is 16 amino acids long. CDR1 and CDR2 (germline): SGHTA, FQGNSA. CDR3 bases: TGTGCCAGCAGCTTAGGGACAGGGGGGCGCAATCAGCCCCAGCATTTT. Its protein product is CASSLGTGGRNQPQHF.

The gene calls are TRBV4-1 and TRBJ1-2; TRBD1 is a possible D gene (5 bases). The CDR3 is 15 residues long. Trimming shortened V by 0 bases and J by 8 bases, and 16 bases separated the two germline ends. Germline-derived CDR1 and CDR2 are MGHRA and YSYEKL. The DNA for the CDR3 is TGCGCCAGCAGCCAAGAGTCTCGACAGTTTGTGGGCTACACCTTC. This encodes CASSQESRQFVGYTF.

This clonotype has just a few counts. V usage is TRBV9 and J usage is TRBJ2-3; D may match TRBD1 or TRBD2 (5 bases each). The germline gives CDR1 SGDLS, CDR2 YYNGEE. V was shortened by 4 bases and J by 2 bases, with 14 bases between the two germline ends. The CDR3 extends over 15 amino acids. In nucleotides, the CDR3 is TGTGCCAGCAGCCCAAGAGGGGAGCCCACAGATACGCAGTATTTT. Its translation: CASSPRGEPTDTQYF.

In its sample, this clonotype was seen a few times. The gene calls are TRBV20-1 and TRBJ2-7; 7 bases align to TRBD2. In germline, CDR1 is DFQATT, CDR2 SNEGSKA (reference sequence). The CDR3 has 13 amino acids. V shed 3 bases and J 0 bases; nucleotides not matched to a gene: 2. In DNA form, the CDR3 reads TGCAGTGCTAGCAAGCGGGACTCCTACGAGCAGTACTTC. Translation gives CSASKRDSYEQYF.

This chain joins TRBV27 and TRBJ2-2; the match to TRBD2 covers 9 bases. CDR1 MNHEY and CDR2 SMNVEV come from the germline V gene (reference sequence). This CDR3 is 19 amino acids long. The ends lost 2 bases at V and 3 bases at J; junction bases unmatched: 13. The CDR3 nucleotides are TGTGCCAGCAGTTTACCCCGACAGGGCTCTAGCGGGGACACCGGGGAGCTGTTTTTT. It specifies CASSLPRQGSSGDTGELFF.

This clonotype was counted between two and nine times. This chain uses TRBV7-9 with TRBJ2-3, with 8 positions matching TRBD1. Trimming cost V 5 bases and J 2 bases; bases outside gene matches: 6. The CDR3 consists of 15 residues. Germline V gene data show CDR1 as SEHNR and CDR2 as FQNEAQ (reference sequence). CDR3 bases: TGTGCCAGCAGCCAGGGGGCCATTTCCACAGATACGCAGTATTTT. Protein product: CASSQGAISTDTQYF.